The 30 T cell receptor beta chains below all came from one sample that was sequenced in a study of tumor-infiltrating lymphocytes in localized non-small cell lung cancer. The data were produced by immunoSEQ multiplex PCR, yet TCRdb's version contains in-frame clones alone and is incomplete. The repertoire holds about 10,000 clones, with 60% as singletons. Sequenced: uninvolved lung tissue not adjacent to the tumor. Receptors were obtained from a human donor with non-small cell lung cancer.

J is TRBJ1-1 and V is TRBV6-4, with D perhaps matching TRBD1 (6 bases). Germline values: CDR1 MRHNA, CDR2 SNTAGT. The V end was cut by 10 bases, the J end by 4 bases, with 19 bases between. The CDR3 is 14 amino acids. CDR3 residues: CATRGTDSSTEAFF. For the CDR3, the DNA is TGTGCCACCCGAGGAACGGACAGTAGCACTGAAGCTTTCTTT.

The chain is built from TRBV11-3 and TRBJ2-7; 7 nucleotides line up with TRBD1. V lost 1 base and J lost 0; bases outside the gene matches: 3. Per the germline V gene, CDR1 is SGHNT and CDR2 is YENEEA. The CDR3 has 15 amino acids. In DNA form, the CDR3 reads TGTGCCAGCAGCTTAGGGGCAGGGGGCTCCTACGAGCAGTACTTC. This codes for CASSLGAGGSYEQYF.

The rearrangement links TRBV6-1 to TRBJ1-5; a possible D gene is TRBD1 (6 bases). V was shortened by 2 bases and J by 4 bases, with 15 bases between the two germline ends. Germline loops: CDR1 MNHNS, CDR2 SASEGT. There are 16 residues in the CDR3. The CDR3 DNA is TGTGCCAGCAGTGAACAGGGGTGGGGTTGGAATCAGCCCCAGCATTTT. Its translation: CASSEQGWGWNQPQHF.

The V call is TRBV4-3, the J call TRBJ2-2; the match to TRBD2 covers 7 bases. CDR1 and CDR2 (germline): LGHNA, YSLEER. CDR3 length: 15 amino acids. Trimming at V came to 0 bases and at J to 4 bases, leaving 2 bases not matched to a gene. The CDR3 loop is CASSQEPGGTGELFF. DNA for the CDR3: TGCGCCAGCAGCCAAGAACCGGGAGGCACCGGGGAGCTGTTTTTT.

This chain joins TRBV9 and TRBJ2-3, with 12 nucleotides matching TRBD2. Germline V CDR1 and CDR2: SGDLS, YYNGEE. The CDR3 length is 18 residues. V was clipped by 3 bases and J by 1 base; unmatched bases: 9. CDR3 bases: TGTGCCAGCAGCGCAACCGCGACTAGCGGGGGTCGCACAGATACGCAGTATTTT. It encodes CASSATATSGGRTDTQYF. The full variable domain, its missing parts supplied by reference TRBV9 and TRBJ2-3, is DSGVTQTPKHLITATGQRVTLRCSPRSGDLSVYWYQQSLDQGLQFLIQYYNGEERAKGNILERFSAQQFPDLHSELNLSSLELGDSALYFCASSATATSGGRTDTQYFGPGTRLTVL.

This clone was observed a handful of times. The chain recombines TRBV9 with TRBJ2-3, with 10 nucleotides matching TRBD1. Germline loops: CDR1 SGDLS, CDR2 YYNGEE. V lost 3 bases to trimming and J lost 3 bases; unmatched junction nucleotides: 4. The CDR3 is made up of 15 amino acids. The CDR3 DNA reads TGTGCCAGCAGCGGGGGACAGGGGAGGACAGATACGCAGTATTTT. It yields the protein CASSGGQGRTDTQYF.

V usage is TRBV18 and J usage is TRBJ1-2; possibly TRBD1 for D (5 bases). With 3 bases removed from V and 3 bases from J, the gap between germline ends came to 8 bases. This CDR3 comprises 13 residues. Germline V CDR1 and CDR2: KGHSH, LQKENI. The CDR3 DNA is TGTGCCAGCTCACCGGGGGGAGACTATGGCTACACCTTC. It encodes CASSPGGDYGYTF.

The chain couples TRBV25-1 to TRBJ1-2; D is unresolved. This CDR3 is 12 amino acids long. CDR1 is MGHDK, CDR2 SYGVNS, per germline. V gave up 4 bases and J gave up 4 bases, with 7 bases separating them. The CDR3 protein is CASSGDFYGYTF. The DNA for the CDR3 is TGTGCCAGCAGTGGAGACTTCTATGGCTACACCTTC.

This clone has just a few counts. This chain joins TRBV4-2 and TRBJ2-7; D is possibly TRBD2 (6 bases). Germline lookup yields CDR1 LGHNA and CDR2 YNFKEQ. This CDR3 has 14 amino acids. The V and J ends lost 6 bases and 5 bases respectively, with 17 bases between them. CDR3 nucleotide sequence: TGTGCCAGCAGTCCTGGGGGGACCGAGCACGAGCAGTACTTC. Protein product: CASSPGGTEHEQYF.

The chain combines TRBV7-6 with TRBJ2-7; 11 bases fit TRBD1. CDR1 SGHVS and CDR2 FNYEAQ come from the germline V gene. The CDR3 totals 14 residues. Trimming removed 1 base from V and 6 bases from J; junction bases left unmatched: 2. CDR3 DNA sequence: TGTGCCAGCAGCTTAGAGGACAGGGGGCGCGAGCAGTACTTC. It translates to CASSLEDRGREQYF. The complete variable domain, with remaining parts taken from reference TRBV7-6 and TRBJ2-7, reads GAGVSQSPRYKVTKRGQDVALRCDPISGHVSLYWYRQALGQGPEFLTYFNYEAQQDKSGLPNDRFSAERPEGSISTLTIQRTEQRDSAMYRCASSLEDRGREQYFGPGTRLTVT.

The gene calls are TRBV7-2 and TRBJ1-1; perhaps TRBD1 as D (6 bases). The CDR3 is 16 residues long. V shed 3 bases and J shed 7 bases, with 21 bases lying between them. The germline gives CDR1 SGHTA, CDR2 FQGNSA. CDR3 amino acids: CASSLRDTGKPREAFF. The CDR3 coding sequence is TGTGCCAGCAGCTTGAGGGACACAGGGAAGCCCCGTGAAGCTTTCTTT.

The gene calls are TRBV19 and TRBJ2-1; 8 bases match TRBD2. The trim removed 5 bases at V and 8 bases at J, leaving 14 bases unmatched. The CDR3 has 16 residues. CDR1 and CDR2 (germline): LNHDA, SQIVND (reference sequence). The CDR3: CASSQTSGRPLDEQFF. CDR3 nucleotide sequence: TGTGCCAGTAGTCAAACTAGCGGCCGTCCTCTGGATGAGCAGTTCTTC. Together with reference TRBV19 and TRBJ2-1, the CDR3 gives the full variable domain: DGGITQSPKYLFRKEGQNVTLSCEQNLNHDAMYWYRQDPGQGLRLIYYSQIVNDFQKGDIAEGYSVSREKKESFPLTVTSAQKNPTAFYLCASSQTSGRPLDEQFFGPGTRLTVL.

This clone is labeled medium-sized. V and J are TRBV4-1 and TRBJ2-3; 7 nucleotides line up with TRBD2. Per germline, CDR1 MGHRA and CDR2 YSYEKL. Germline trimming cut 4 bases from V and 3 bases from J; bases unmatched to any gene: 10. The CDR3 contains 16 residues. The CDR3 bases are TGCGCCAGCAGCCCCCGGTCCAGGGAGGGAACAGATACGCAGTATTTT. Translated, it gives CASSPRSREGTDTQYF.

V usage is TRBV9 and J usage is TRBJ2-3; D not certain. The length of the CDR3 is 14 residues. V was clipped by 0 bases and J by 7 bases, with 12 bases between them. From germline, CDR1 is SGDLS and CDR2 YYNGEE. The CDR3 region is CASSVEGQTHTQYF. DNA of the CDR3: TGTGCCAGCAGCGTAGAAGGGCAGACGCATACGCAGTATTTT.

J is TRBJ2-1 and V is TRBV4-3; no firm D call. The CDR3 is 17 residues long. V lost 0 bases, J lost 8 bases, and 20 bases lay in between. Germline loops: CDR1 LGHNA, CDR2 YSLEER. CDR3: CASSQDWSGPLSDEQFF. The CDR3 DNA follows: TGCGCCAGCAGCCAAGATTGGAGTGGACCGCTAAGCGATGAGCAGTTCTTC.

This clone was found once. This sequence joins TRBV5-6 and TRBJ1-1; 11 positions agree with TRBD1. The V and J ends lost 3 bases and 2 bases, in that order; junction bases with no gene match: 6. This CDR3 has 16 amino acids. Germline-derived CDR1 and CDR2 are SGHDT and YYEEEE. CDR3 DNA: TGTGCCAGCAGCTCTGGACAGGGGGCTTTTAACACTGAAGCTTTCTTT. This codes for CASSSGQGAFNTEAFF.

The chain combines TRBV6-5 with TRBJ2-1; 10 bases fit TRBD2. This CDR3 region has 15 residues. Germline assignment: CDR1 MNHEY and CDR2 SVGAGI. V lost 5 bases, J lost 12 bases, and 13 bases stayed unmatched. DNA of the CDR3: TGTGCCAGCAGTCCTAGCGGGGGAAATGGTGGGGGGCAGTTCTTC. Residues: CASSPSGGNGGGQFF.

V and J are TRBV4-3 and TRBJ1-2; a weak D match, TRBD1 (5 bases). V gave up 4 bases and J gave up 3 bases, with 12 bases separating them. Germline V gene data show CDR1 as LGHNA and CDR2 as YSLEER. CDR3 length: 14 amino acids. CDR3 sequence: CASSPYRGDYGYTF. CDR3 in DNA: TGCGCCAGCAGCCCCTACCGGGGGGACTATGGCTACACCTTC.

This clone appeared a few times. The chain combines TRBV13 with TRBJ1-5; no clear D. Germline CDR1 reads PRHDT; CDR2 reads FYEKMQ (reference sequence). V was shortened by 3 bases and J by 0 bases, with 3 bases between the two germline ends. The CDR3 extends over 13 amino acids. CDR3 coding DNA: TGTGCCAGCAGCTTTAATAGCAATCAGCCCCAGCATTTT. Protein sequence: CASSFNSNQPQHF.

This chain connects TRBV9 to TRBJ1-1; 9 positions match TRBD1. There are 15 residues in the CDR3. With V trimmed by 0 bases and J by 6 bases, 6 bases remained unmatched. Germline V gene sequence: CDR1 SGDLS, CDR2 YYNGEE. The CDR3 protein is CASSVGWTGVPEAFF. The CDR3 DNA is TGTGCCAGCAGCGTAGGATGGACAGGGGTCCCTGAAGCTTTCTTT.

This chain joins TRBV7-8 and TRBJ1-2; 7 nucleotides agree with TRBD1. V shed 5 bases and J 6 bases; nucleotides not matched to a gene: 6. CDR3 length equals 13 residues. The V gene's germline CDR1 is SGHVS and CDR2 FQNEAQ. The CDR3 sequence: CASSISGGNGYTF. CDR3 nucleotides: TGTGCCAGCAGCATTTCAGGGGGGAATGGCTACACCTTC.

This clone was detected only a few times. This sequence joins TRBV7-2 and TRBJ2-7, with unresolved D. From germline, CDR1 is SGHTA and CDR2 FQGNSA. V shed 5 bases and J shed 4 bases, with 6 bases lying between them. CDR3 size: 11 residues. The CDR3 loop reads CASSNYYEQYF. The CDR3 coding sequence is TGTGCCAGCAGCAACTATTACGAGCAGTACTTC.

This sequence joins TRBV28 and TRBJ2-1; 11 nucleotides agree with TRBD1. This CDR3 is 16 amino acids long. After removal of 4 bases from V and 7 bases from J, the junction contained 9 bases not matched to a gene. The germline gives CDR1 MDHEN, CDR2 SYDVKM. The CDR3 bases are TGTGCCAGCAGTTCCGCCGGGACAGGGGGGTGGAATGAGCAGTTCTTC. Translated: CASSSAGTGGWNEQFF. The full variable domain, with the rest looked up from reference TRBV28 and TRBJ2-1, is DVKVTQSSRYLVKRTGEKVFLECVQDMDHENMFWYRQDPGLGLRLIYFSYDVKMKEKGDIPEGYSVSREKKERFSLILESASTNQTSMYLCASSSAGTGGWNEQFFGPGTRLTVL.

This clone was recorded once. The J gene is TRBJ2-7, the V gene TRBV4-2; tentative D call: TRBD1 (6 bases). Germline V gives CDR1 LGHNA, CDR2 YNFKEQ. Trimming took off 1 base at V and 3 bases at J, with 13 bases between the two ends. The CDR3 sequence is 15 residues long. CDR3 sequence: CASSQGLTGRYEQYF. In DNA form, the CDR3 reads TGTGCCAGCAGCCAAGGATTAACAGGGCGCTACGAGCAGTACTTC.

In this sample, this clone turned up a few times. The chain combines TRBV15 with TRBJ2-5, with D unresolved. V lost 5 bases and J 4 bases, leaving 11 bases between the germline ends. The length of the CDR3 is 13 residues. CDR1 and CDR2 (germline): LNHNV, YYDKDF (reference sequence). The CDR3 DNA reads as TGTGCCACCAGCGGATTAGCTGGAGAGACCCAGTACTTC. Translating it yields CATSGLAGETQYF.

The chain recombines TRBV2 with TRBJ2-7; no clear D. The CDR3 has 12 residues. Germline CDR1 SNHLY, CDR2 FYNNEI. V was trimmed by 8 bases and J by 2 bases, leaving 10 bases between them. CDR3 amino acids: CASGALPYEQYF. The CDR3, as DNA: TGTGCCAGCGGCGCCCTCCCCTACGAGCAGTACTTC.

This clone was seen a few times. The chain has TRBV15 and TRBJ1-1, with D unresolved. The CDR3 spans 12 residues. V lost 1 base to trimming and J lost 6 bases, with 6 bases between them. The germline V gene has CDR1 LNHNV and CDR2 YYDKDF (reference sequence). The CDR3 region has the DNA TGTGCCACCAGCAGAGTAGGCGCTGAAGCTTTCTTT. As protein: CATSRVGAEAFF.

This clone was seen once. The rearrangement joins TRBV9 to TRBJ2-7, with a tentative D call TRBD2 (6 bases). Germline CDR1 SGDLS, CDR2 YYNGEE. Deletions cut 0 bases from V and 4 bases from J, with 17 bases between. The CDR3 covers 16 residues. The CDR3, as DNA: TGTGCCAGCAGCGTAGCGGCGCTAGCGCCGCCTTACGAGCAGTACTTC. It translates to CASSVAALAPPYEQYF.

CDR3 region: CASSLDLRGNSPLHF. The CDR3, as DNA: TGTGCCAGCAGTTTGGACCTCAGGGGTAATTCACCCCTCCACTTT. V gene TRBV27 combines with J gene TRBJ1-6; possible D gene TRBD1, 6 bases. Trimming pared 3 bases from V and 6 bases from J, leaving 12 bases between. This CDR3 spans 15 amino acids. Looked up from germline, CDR1 is MNHEY and CDR2 is SMNVEV (reference sequence).

The chain links TRBV6-5 to TRBJ1-2; D is perhaps TRBD1 (6 bases). This CDR3 is built from 13 residues. V lost 2 bases, J lost 8 bases, and 12 bases lay in between. Germline V gives CDR1 MNHEY, CDR2 SVGAGI. The CDR3 DNA is TGTGCCAGCAGTTACAGGCAGGGGAGAGGCTACACCTTC. Amino acids: CASSYRQGRGYTF.